Only a few counts were recorded for the clone carrying this T cell receptor (beta chain). Antigen specificity is unknown. cDNA prepared by RNA extraction and subsequent reverse transcription served as the template for sequencing. Sequenced by immunoSEQ multiplex PCR; TCRdb stores in-frame clones only, minus some. The table shows roughly 250,000 clones, with 67% occurring only once. Peripheral blood, together with lesional scalp punch biopsies, was collected from alopecia areata patients. This sample was included in a study of CD8+ T cells in alopecia areata. On the study more broadly: Treatment of the treated patients consisted of oral tofacitinib, 5 to 10 mg twice daily. General observations from the study: With patients, TCR sharing proved less clear than in mice, a difference possibly related to HLA.

V shed 7 bases and J shed 10 bases, with 17 bases lying between them. Germline CDR1 MNHNS, CDR2 SASEGT. This CDR3 has 14 amino acids. The clonotype originates from a human donor with alopecia areata. Source: CD4+ T cells sorted from blood, taken at week 0. The rearrangement joins TRBV6-1 to TRBJ1-6; D call uncertain. The DNA of the CDR3 is TGTGCCAGCACTATGCTGGAGGGCAAATCACCCCTCCACTTT. It yields the protein CASTMLEGKSPLHF.